The present T cell receptor beta chain was sequenced within a study of blood T cell repertoires in COVID-19. Overall study context: From T cells, B-cell-depleted T cells, or PBMCs came the material, which was cDNA or gDNA.

The CDR3 spans 16 residues. The authors' processing: Counts of nucleated cells, estimated from reference gene primer amplification, were obtained. Clones were sequenced by immunoSEQ multiplex PCR, and TCRdb holds only the in-frame ones, with some missing. The DNA gave D and trimming, while V, J and clone size come from that table. The table lists approximately 200,000 clones, approximately 91% of them singletons. The J gene is TRBJ1-1, the V gene TRBV21-1; no check of the table's D call, TRBD1, against the DNA was made. TRBV21-1 is recorded as a pseudogene. Sample: peripheral blood. This TCR was recovered from a man aged 65 to 85 with active or convalescent COVID-19. CDR3 nucleotides: TGTGCCAGCAGCAAAGGTCCGGGACAGGGGAACACTGAAGCTTTCTTT. As protein: CASSKGPGQGNTEAFF.